This T cell receptor (beta chain) was found in a study of human T cells and chemical hapten exposure. About the study: Patches with 0.01% DPC went on the upper back, and the tests were read at 6 days.

Specified time point: patch test 1, 2 weeks after DPC sensitization. As for treatment: therapeutic diphenylcyclopropenone sensitization with weekly scalp DPC. The ends were cut back, 1 base at V and 5 bases at J, with 13 bases in the middle. This CDR3 has 14 residues. The germline gives CDR1 SGDLS, CDR2 YYNGEE. TCRdb redid the calling of the RACE reads with MiXCR, one entry per CDR3 protein. The sample includes 40,000 to 60,000 distinct CDR3 sequences, 9.3% of them seen just once. The rearrangement uses TRBV9 and TRBJ2-7; D remains ambiguous. The source material was whole blood, sampled in connection with sensitization to the hapten diphenylcyclopropenone (DPC). This receptor was obtained from a woman aged 45-65 years with alopecia areata. Some clones in this sample may be carry-over from other donors' samples. The CDR3 is CASSVLGSPNEQYF. The CDR3, as DNA: TGTGCCAGCAGCGTACTAGGATCCCCGAACGAGCAGTACTTC. Combining the CDR3 with reference TRBV9 and TRBJ2-7 gives the whole variable domain DSGVTQTPKHLITATGQRVTLRCSPRSGDLSVYWYQQSLDQGLQFLIQYYNGEERAKGNILERFSAQQFPDLHSELNLSSLELGDSALYFCASSVLGSPNEQYFGPGTRLTVT.